The 20 T cell receptor beta chains below all came from one sample that was sequenced in a study of blood T cell repertoires in COVID-19. Profiling relied on immunoSEQ multiplex PCR, and the TCRdb table lists in-frame clones only, not all of them. The table records roughly 150,000 clones, roughly nine tenths of them present only once. The sample was peripheral blood. The receptors were gathered from a woman aged 60 to 75 with active COVID-19.

V and J are TRBV2 and TRBJ2-2, with 13 bases fitting TRBD2. Germline V lookup: CDR1 SNHLY, CDR2 FYNNEI. With V trimmed by 6 bases and J by 4 bases, 8 bases remained unmatched. This CDR3 comprises 17 residues. The DNA of the CDR3 is TGTGCCAGCAGATTTTGGACTAGCGGGAGAGGCACCGGGGAGCTGTTTTTT. It codes for CASRFWTSGRGTGELFF.

This chain uses TRBV6-5 with TRBJ1-1; D gene uncertain. The V end was cut by 1 base, the J end by 0 bases, with 6 bases between. This CDR3 has 14 amino acids. The germline CDR1 and CDR2 sequences are MNHEY and SVGAGI. In DNA form, the CDR3 reads TGTGCCAGCAGTTACTTGGGCCTGAACACTGAAGCTTTCTTT. This gives the protein CASSYLGLNTEAFF.

This rearrangement joins TRBV12-5 to TRBJ2-2, with 11 bases identical to TRBD1. CDR3 length: 20 residues. V was pared by 7 bases and J by 4 bases, with 20 bases of the junction left unmatched. The germline V gene has CDR1 LGHNT and CDR2 FRNRAP. This CDR3 is CASDTGGGQGAIRGTGELFF. In DNA, the CDR3 is TGTGCTAGTGACACCGGGGGAGGACAGGGGGCCATCCGGGGCACCGGGGAGCTGTTTTTT.

This clone appeared a single time. The chain uses TRBV27 and TRBJ2-3; the D gene is possibly TRBD1 (6 bases). V dropped 8 bases and J dropped 0 bases, with 18 bases sitting between them. The germline CDR1 and CDR2 sequences are MNHEY and SMNVEV (reference sequence). The CDR3 spans 16 residues. CDR3 DNA sequence: TGTGCCAGCGGAGAATTCCGGGACAAGAGCACAGATACGCAGTATTTT. It translates to CASGEFRDKSTDTQYF.

The chain uses TRBV18 and TRBJ2-3, with 8 bases aligning to TRBD2. This CDR3 comprises 15 residues. The ends lost 3 bases at V and 2 bases at J; junction bases unmatched: 4. CDR1 is KGHSH and CDR2 is LQKENI in the germline V gene. In DNA, the CDR3 is TGTGCCAGCTCACCGCTCGGGGGGGACACAGATACGCAGTATTTT. Its protein is CASSPLGGDTDTQYF.

This chain links TRBV28 with TRBJ1-1; the match to TRBD1 covers 8 bases. Germline CDR1 reads MDHEN; CDR2 reads SYDVKM. The CDR3 has 12 amino acids. Trimming removed 2 bases from V and 10 bases from J; junction bases left unmatched: 3. CDR3 nucleotides: TGTGCCAGCAGTTTAAGGGACAGGAGAGCTTTCTTT. Translation gives CASSLRDRRAFF.

The chain joins TRBV6-5 to TRBJ2-1, with 10 bases identical to TRBD2. CDR1 MNHEY and CDR2 SVGAGI come from the germline V gene. Losses at the gene ends were 0 bases for V and 5 bases for J; bases not matched to a gene: 4. There are 16 residues in the CDR3. The CDR3 sequence: CASSYSLTSGNNEQFF. The CDR3 DNA follows: TGTGCCAGCAGTTACTCGTTAACTAGCGGGAACAATGAGCAGTTCTTC.

This chain joins TRBV28 and TRBJ2-1; 9 positions agree with TRBD1. This CDR3 has 17 amino acids. The V gene's germline CDR1 is MDHEN and CDR2 SYDVKM. V shed 2 bases and J 9 bases; nucleotides not matched to a gene: 14. CDR3 amino acids: CASSLLGLGQGGFEQFF. For the CDR3, the DNA is TGTGCCAGCAGTTTACTCGGCTTGGGACAGGGAGGCTTTGAGCAGTTCTTC.

V is TRBV3-1 (or the pseudogene TRBV3-2) and J is TRBJ2-1, with 7 bases fitting TRBD2. Trimming at V came to 4 bases and at J to 8 bases, leaving 5 bases not matched to a gene. There are 13 residues in the CDR3. Germline values: CDR1 LGHDT, CDR2 YNNKEL (reference sequence). CDR3 coding DNA: TGTGCCAGCAGCCCTCGTCTAGCGGATGAGCAGTTCTTC. It specifies CASSPRLADEQFF.

The CDR3 region is CASSIQGSGYEQYF. In nucleotides, the CDR3 is TGTGCCAGTAGTATACAGGGGTCCGGCTACGAGCAGTACTTC. This chain joins TRBV19 and TRBJ2-7; perhaps TRBD1 as D (6 bases). The CDR3 loop spans 14 amino acids. Germline CDR1 is LNHDA and CDR2 is SQIVND (reference sequence). V lost 2 bases to trimming and J lost 3 bases, with 11 bases between them.

This chain uses TRBV28 with TRBJ2-3; 8 bases match TRBD2. Germline CDR1 is MDHEN and CDR2 is SYDVKM. After removal of 5 bases from V and 14 bases from J, the junction contained 15 bases not matched to a gene. This CDR3 is built from 14 residues. In nucleotides, the CDR3 is TGTGCCAGCAGTCCCCCGGACCTTCCGGGACTAGGGTATTTT. The encoded protein is CASSPPDLPGLGYF.

This chain links TRBV18 with TRBJ1-5; D is possibly TRBD1 (6 bases). Germline lookup yields CDR1 KGHSH and CDR2 LQKENI. The CDR3 has 17 residues. Trimming pared 2 bases from V and 0 bases from J, leaving 14 bases between. The CDR3 loop is CASSPAWTASSNQPQHF. For the CDR3, the DNA is TGTGCCAGCTCACCAGCGTGGACAGCTTCTAGCAATCAGCCCCAGCATTTT.

V and J are TRBV6-5 and TRBJ2-7; D is perhaps TRBD2 (5 bases). The germline V gene has CDR1 MNHEY and CDR2 SVGAGI. With 2 bases removed from V and 3 bases from J, the gap between germline ends came to 8 bases. CDR3 size: 13 residues. The CDR3, as DNA: TGTGCCAGCAGTTACGGCCGGGACTACGAGCAGTACTTC. It translates to CASSYGRDYEQYF.

The V call is TRBV28, the J call TRBJ1-2; tentatively, D is TRBD1 (6 bases). The germline V gene encodes CDR1 MDHEN and CDR2 SYDVKM. V was clipped by 3 bases and J by 4 bases, with 18 bases between them. CDR3 size: 16 residues. CDR3 sequence reads: CASSFRRRTDFYGYTF. Here the CDR3 DNA reads TGTGCCAGCAGTTTCCGAAGGAGGACAGATTTCTATGGCTACACCTTC.

The V call is TRBV18, the J call TRBJ1-3; maybe TRBD1 (6 bases). Between the trimmed V and J ends, which lost 3 bases and 2 bases, there was a span of 8 bases. From germline, CDR1 is KGHSH and CDR2 LQKENI. The CDR3 consists of 14 residues. CDR3 bases: TGTGCCAGCTCACCGGGGGGGCCTGGAAACACCATATATTTT. Its protein product is CASSPGGPGNTIYF.

The J gene is TRBJ2-5, the V gene TRBV27, with D tentatively TRBD2 (5 bases). The ends were cut back, 2 bases at V and 5 bases at J, with 9 bases in the middle. Looked up from germline, CDR1 is MNHEY and CDR2 is SMNVEV (reference sequence). The CDR3 runs 13 residues. The CDR3: CASSLLRGETQYF. In DNA form, the CDR3 reads TGTGCCAGCAGTTTACTCAGAGGGGAGACCCAGTACTTC.

The genes are TRBV7-3 and TRBJ1-1; 8 bases match TRBD1. Germline CDR1 reads SGHTA; CDR2 reads FQGTGA. The CDR3 length is 15 residues. After removal of 6 bases from V and 4 bases from J, the junction contained 10 bases not matched to a gene. The CDR3 DNA sequence: TGTGCCAGCAGGTCCCAGGGGGCGGTGAGCACTGAAGCTTTCTTT. Encoded protein: CASRSQGAVSTEAFF.

J is TRBJ1-1 and V is TRBV18; 8 bases fit TRBD1. V lost 3 bases to trimming and J lost 4 bases; unmatched junction nucleotides: 16. Germline values: CDR1 KGHSH, CDR2 LQKENI. The CDR3 has 18 amino acids. CDR3 nucleotide sequence: TGTGCCAGCTCACCCCTTCCAGGGGGCCGCCAGTCCGGCACTGAAGCTTTCTTT. Amino acids: CASSPLPGGRQSGTEAFF. The full variable domain, in which reference TRBV18 and TRBJ1-1 provide the parts outside the CDR3, is NAGVMQNPRHLVRRRGQEARLRCSPMKGHSHVYWYRQLPEEGLKFMVYLQKENIIDESGMPKERFSAEFPKEGPSILRIQQVVRGDSAAYFCASSPLPGGRQSGTEAFFGQGTRLTVV.

This chain links TRBV2 with TRBJ2-7; D might be TRBD2 (6 bases). Germline V CDR1 and CDR2: SNHLY, FYNNEI. The CDR3 spans 14 residues. V lost 8 bases and J lost 5, with 19 bases in between. The CDR3 DNA sequence: TGTGCCAGCTCTGGAGGGAGCCACGGGGACGAGCAGTACTTC. Its translation is CASSGGSHGDEQYF. Full variable domain (outside the CDR3, taken from reference TRBV2 and TRBJ2-7): EPEVTQTPSHQVTQMGQEVILRCVPISNHLYFYWYRQILGQKVEFLVSFYNNEISEKSEIFDDQFSVERPDGSNFTLKIRSTKLEDSAMYFCASSGGSHGDEQYFGPGTRLTVT.

This clone was seen a handful of times. The chain is built from TRBV21-1 and TRBJ1-2; no check of the table's D call, TRBD1, against the DNA was made. TRBV21-1 is recorded as a pseudogene. This CDR3 contains 16 residues. CDR3 loop: CASSKGVRENSYGYTF. The CDR3 DNA reads TGTGCCAGCAGCAAAGGAGTCAGGGAAAACTCCTATGGCTACACCTTC.